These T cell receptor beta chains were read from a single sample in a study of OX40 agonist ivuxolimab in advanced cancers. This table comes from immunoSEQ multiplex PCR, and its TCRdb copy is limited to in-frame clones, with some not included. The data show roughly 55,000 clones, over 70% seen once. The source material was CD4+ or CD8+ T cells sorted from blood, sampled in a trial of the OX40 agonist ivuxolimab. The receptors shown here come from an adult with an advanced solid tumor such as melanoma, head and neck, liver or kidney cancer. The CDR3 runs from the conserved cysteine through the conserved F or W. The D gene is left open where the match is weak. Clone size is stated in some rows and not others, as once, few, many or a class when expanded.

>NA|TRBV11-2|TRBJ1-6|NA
TGTGCCAGCAGCTTAGGGGAATCGGGTAATTCACCCCTCCACTTT
CASSLGESGNSPLHF
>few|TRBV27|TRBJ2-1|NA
TGTGCCAGCAGTTTATCGACCCGGGGCTTCTACAATGAGCAGTTCTTC
CASSLSTRGFYNEQFF
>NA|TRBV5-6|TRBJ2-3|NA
TGTGCCAGCAGCTTGAGGGGAGATACGCAGTATTTT
CASSLRGDTQYF
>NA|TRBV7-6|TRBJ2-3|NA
TGTGCCAGCAGCCTAAATTACAGGGATAGTACGCAGTATTTT
CASSLNYRDSTQYF
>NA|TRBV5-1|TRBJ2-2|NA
TGCGCCAGCAGCTTGGTAGGCCCCGTGGGGGGTAGGACCACCGGGGAGCTGTTTTTT
CASSLVGPVGGRTTGELFF
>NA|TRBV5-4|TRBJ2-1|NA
TGTGCCAGCACCCTCCGCTACAATGAGCAGTTCTTC
CASTLRYNEQFF
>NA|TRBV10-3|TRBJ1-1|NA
TGTGCCATCAGGGGGGCGGATAGGGATGAAGCTTTCTTT
CAIRGADRDEAFF
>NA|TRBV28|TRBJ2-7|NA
TGTGCCAGCAGTTTAAGGGAAGAGCAGTACTTC
CASSLREEQYF
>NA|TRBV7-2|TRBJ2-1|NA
TGTGCCAGCAGACGAACCCGGGACAACCACAATGAGCAGTTCTTC
CASRRTRDNHNEQFF
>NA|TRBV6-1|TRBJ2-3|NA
TGTGCCAGCAGTAACTCTGTTGGTATCGATACGCAGTATTTT
CASSNSVGIDTQYF
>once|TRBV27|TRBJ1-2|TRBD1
TGTGCCAGCCGGACAGGGGGCGCCTTTGGCTATGGCTACACCTTC
CASRTGGAFGYGYTF
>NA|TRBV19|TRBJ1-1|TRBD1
TGTGCCAGTAGTATAGATCACAGGGGGCCCCACACTGAAGCTTTCTTT
CASSIDHRGPHTEAFF
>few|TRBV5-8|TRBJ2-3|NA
TGTGCCAGCAGCCTTACAGGGTTCACAGATACGCAGTATTTT
CASSLTGFTDTQYF
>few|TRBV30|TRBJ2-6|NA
TGTGCCTGGAACCCGGGGGCCAACGTCCTGACTTTC
CAWNPGANVLTF
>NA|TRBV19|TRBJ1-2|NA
TGTGCCAGTAGTACCGGACTCGGGACACGGGCTATTCATGGCTACACCTTC
CASSTGLGTRAIHGYTF
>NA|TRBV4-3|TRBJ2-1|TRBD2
TGCGCCAGCAGCCTGGGGGTAGCGGGGGGTTGGAATGAGCAGTTCTTC
CASSLGVAGGWNEQFF
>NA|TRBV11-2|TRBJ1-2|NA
TGTGCCAGCAGCTTAAACTCGCCAGACTATGGCTACACCTTC
CASSLNSPDYGYTF
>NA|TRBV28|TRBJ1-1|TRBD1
TGTGCCAGCAGTTTATTTGCAGGGACAGGTCGCACTGAAGCTTTCTTT
CASSLFAGTGRTEAFF
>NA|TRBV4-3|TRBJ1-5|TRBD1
TGCGCCAGCAGTCGGGACAGGGACCAGCCCCAGCATTTT
CASSRDRDQPQHF
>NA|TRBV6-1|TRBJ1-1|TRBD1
TGTGCCAGCAGTGAAGGATACAGGGGGCGGGCTGAAGCTTTCTTT
CASSEGYRGRAEAFF